The rows below give T cell receptor beta chains drawn from one sample of a study of response to subunit inactivated influenza vaccine. MiXCR, applied by TCRdb to the RT-PCR reads, yields one record per CDR3 protein. Here the sample spans about 570,000 distinct CDR3 sequences, approximately 10% being singletons. These same records also appear under a second study, on T cells expressing NK-cell markers.

The specimen was PBMCs from blood, collected on the day of vaccination. These receptors were taken from a man aged 45-65 years who received an inactivated influenza vaccine. The CDR3 runs from the conserved cysteine through the conserved F or W. Fields, in order: D gene, clone size, V gene, J gene, CDR3 DNA, CDR3 protein. The D gene is left open where the match is weak. Rows give clone size only sometimes, using once, few, many, or a class for an expanded clone.

.	few	TRBV4-2	TRBJ2-4	TGTGCCAGCAGCCAAGAGGCGACTGGGGCGGCGAAAAACATTCAGTACTTC	CASSQEATGAAKNIQYF
TRBD1	.	TRBV4-3	TRBJ1-1	TGCGCCAGCAGCCAAGCCCCGACAGGGGGCACTGAAGCTTTCTTT	CASSQAPTGGTEAFF
TRBD2	many	TRBV9	TRBJ2-1	TGTGCCAGCAGCGTAGGTAGGAGCGGGAGCTCCTACAATGAGCAGTTCTTC	CASSVGRSGSSYNEQFF
.	many	TRBV7-2	TRBJ2-2	TGTGCCAGCAGCTACGACCGAGTCACCGGGGAGCTGTTTTTT	CASSYDRVTGELFF
.	.	TRBV9	TRBJ2-7	TGTGCCAGCAGCGTAGGTGTAGGATACGAGCAGTACTTC	CASSVGVGYEQYF
TRBD1	few	TRBV15	TRBJ2-5	TGTGCCACCAGCAGAGTTTGGTCAGGGGGCGAGACCCAGTACTTC	CATSRVWSGGETQYF
TRBD2	.	TRBV11-2	TRBJ2-1	TGTGCCAGCAGCTTAAAGCCGGGACTAGCGGGAGGGCCGGGATACAATGAGCAGTTCTTC	CASSLKPGLAGGPGYNEQFF
.	many	TRBV6-1	TRBJ2-2	TGTGCCAGCAGTGTTCTCCGATCGAACACCGGGGAGCTGTTTTTT	CASSVLRSNTGELFF
.	.	TRBV15	TRBJ2-2	TGTGCCACCAGCACCGGACGGGCGAACACCGGGGAGCTGTTTTTT	CATSTGRANTGELFF
TRBD1	.	TRBV20-1	TRBJ2-7	TGCAGTGCTCTGGACAGGGCCGAGCAGTACTTC	CSALDRAEQYF
TRBD2	.	TRBV5-1	TRBJ2-1	TGCGCCAGCAGCGCGGGACTAGCGGGCCCAAATGAGCAGTTCTTC	CASSAGLAGPNEQFF
.	few	TRBV7-2	TRBJ1-2	TGTGCCAGCAGCTTAGACGGGGCGCTTAACTATGGCTACACCTTC	CASSLDGALNYGYTF
TRBD2	few	TRBV20-1	TRBJ2-1	TGCAGTGCTAGAGGGGAAGGACTAGCGCGTGAGCAGTTCTTC	CSARGEGLAREQFF
TRBD2	many	TRBV20-1	TRBJ2-1	TGCAGTGCTAGAGACGGTTCCACTCGACTAGCGGGAGTGGCTAGTGAGCAGTTCTTC	CSARDGSTRLAGVASEQFF
.	.	TRBV5-1	TRBJ2-5	TGCGCCAGCAGCTTCGGTGGGGGGGCCGGAGAGACCCAGTACTTC	CASSFGGGAGETQYF
.	few	TRBV7-2	TRBJ2-4	TGTGCCAGCAGCCGAGGGGGAGCCAAAAACATTCAGTACTTC	CASSRGGAKNIQYF
.	few	TRBV12-5	TRBJ2-7	TGTGCTAGTGGTTTAGGGATCTACGAGCAGTACTTC	CASGLGIYEQYF
TRBD2	many	TRBV6-2/TRBV6-3	TRBJ2-2	TGTGCCAGCAGCCGCACCGGGACTAGCGTCACCGGGGAGCTGTTTTTT	CASSRTGTSVTGELFF
TRBD2	many	TRBV5-1	TRBJ2-3	TGCGCCAGCAGCGATTTCAGCGGGGGCACAGATACGCAGTATTTT	CASSDFSGGTDTQYF
TRBD2	few	TRBV5-5	TRBJ2-2	TGTGCCAGCAGCTTCTCCGGGACTAGCACCGGGGAGCTGTTTTTT	CASSFSGTSTGELFF
.	few	TRBV12-3/TRBV12-4	TRBJ1-2	TGTGCCAGCAGTTTATCCGGCAGTAACTATGGCTACACCTTC	CASSLSGSNYGYTF
TRBD1	few	TRBV6-1	TRBJ1-5	TGTGCCAGCAGGACAGGGGGCATCGGGGGCAATCAGCCCCAGCATTTT	CASRTGGIGGNQPQHF
TRBD2	many	TRBV7-9	TRBJ2-1	TGTGCCAGCAGCCAAGGACTAGCGAGAGACAATGAGCAGTTCTTC	CASSQGLARDNEQFF
.	.	TRBV7-6	TRBJ2-5	TGTGCCAGCAGCTTACTCCCCGGAGAAGAGACCCAGTACTTC	CASSLLPGEETQYF
.	.	TRBV7-9	TRBJ2-4	TGTGCCAGCAGCGAACAGGAGCTTGTGACCAAAAACATTCAGTACTTC	CASSEQELVTKNIQYF
TRBD1	few	TRBV6-6	TRBJ1-1	TGTGCCAGCAGTACGACAGGGTGGGAAGCTTTCTTT	CASSTTGWEAFF
TRBD1	many	TRBV7-8	TRBJ2-5	TGTGCCAGCAGCTTGGGGACAGCCCAGTACTTC	CASSLGTAQYF
.	.	TRBV7-9	TRBJ1-1	TGTGCCAGCAGCTGGTCCCCTGAAGCTTTCTTT	CASSWSPEAFF
.	many	TRBV12-3/TRBV12-4	TRBJ1-5	TGTGCCAGCAGTTTAAATCTGGGTCGCAATCAGCCCCAGCATTTT	CASSLNLGRNQPQHF
.	few	TRBV6-2/TRBV6-3	TRBJ2-2	TGTGCCAGCACCACGGCCCAGGGAATCGGGGAGCTGTTTTTT	CASTTAQGIGELFF
TRBD2	.	TRBV10-3	TRBJ2-2	TGTGCCATCAGTGCCACCCCAACTAGCGGCAACACCGGGGAGCTGTTTTTT	CAISATPTSGNTGELFF
TRBD2	few	TRBV7-3	TRBJ2-1	TGTGCCAGCAGCTTAACGGGACTACCGAATGAGCAGTTCTTC	CASSLTGLPNEQFF
TRBD2	.	TRBV5-1	TRBJ2-1	TGCGCCAGCAAACCACTCACTAGCGGGGAGTTTTGCTTC	CASKPLTSGEFCF
TRBD2	few	TRBV7-3	TRBJ2-1	TGTGCCAGCAGTTCGGGACTAGGCGTGCAGTTCTTC	CASSSGLGVQFF
TRBD1	many	TRBV5-5	TRBJ2-1	TGTGCCAGCATCCCCATTGGGACAGGGGACAATGAGCAGTTCTTC	CASIPIGTGDNEQFF
.	.	TRBV12-3/TRBV12-4	TRBJ2-7	TGTGCCAGCAGTCCGGTGCGGTCGACCTACGAGCAGTACTTC	CASSPVRSTYEQYF
TRBD1	many	TRBV5-1	TRBJ2-1	TGCGCCAGCAGCTTGATTCCCGGGACAGGGCCTGTGGGAAATGAGCAGTTCTTC	CASSLIPGTGPVGNEQFF
.	few	TRBV5-1	TRBJ2-1	TGCGCCAGCAGCTTAGAGGACTACTACAATGAGCAGTTCTTC	CASSLEDYYNEQFF
.	.	TRBV20-1	TRBJ2-5	TGCAGTGCTATAGCTCAGGGAAGGACCCAGTACTTC	CSAIAQGRTQYF
TRBD1	few	TRBV4-2	TRBJ1-4	TGTGCCAGCAGCCAGCGCCGGGACAGGGGTGAAAAACTGTTTTTT	CASSQRRDRGEKLFF
TRBD1	few	TRBV20-1	TRBJ2-2	TGCAGTGCTAGAGATCTCGGAGGAAGGGACAGGCTGTCTGGGGAGCTGTTTTTT	CSARDLGGRDRLSGELFF
TRBD2	few	TRBV12-3/TRBV12-4	TRBJ2-1	TGTGCCAGCAGGGGACTAGCGGCAACGGGAGAGCAGTTCTTC	CASRGLAATGEQFF
TRBD1	few	TRBV7-2	TRBJ2-1	TGTGCCAGCAGCTTAGTGGGACAGGCGGGGGAGCAGTTCTTC	CASSLVGQAGEQFF
TRBD2	many	TRBV7-8	TRBJ2-2	TGTGCCAGCAGACGCGCGGGGGGGCAAAGCACCGGGGAGCTGTTTTTT	CASRRAGGQSTGELFF
TRBD1	many	TRBV5-1	TRBJ2-7	TGCGCCAGCAGCTTGGAGGCCAGGGGGTCCGACGAGCAGTACTTC	CASSLEARGSDEQYF
.	.	TRBV3-1	TRBJ2-7	TGTGCCAGCAGCCAACCCGGGACGGGTTCCTACGAGCAGTACTTC	CASSQPGTGSYEQYF
.	many	TRBV7-2	TRBJ2-2	TGTGCCAGCAGCTCCTACACCGGGGAGCTGTTTTTT	CASSSYTGELFF
TRBD1	.	TRBV20-1	TRBJ2-3	TGCAGTGCCAGGGGGCCCTTGGGAAAAATAGATACGCAGTATTTT	CSARGPLGKIDTQYF
.	.	TRBV25-1	TRBJ2-3	TGTGCCAGCAGTGAACCCCGGGGGAGCAGGGGAGATACGCAGTATTTT	CASSEPRGSRGDTQYF